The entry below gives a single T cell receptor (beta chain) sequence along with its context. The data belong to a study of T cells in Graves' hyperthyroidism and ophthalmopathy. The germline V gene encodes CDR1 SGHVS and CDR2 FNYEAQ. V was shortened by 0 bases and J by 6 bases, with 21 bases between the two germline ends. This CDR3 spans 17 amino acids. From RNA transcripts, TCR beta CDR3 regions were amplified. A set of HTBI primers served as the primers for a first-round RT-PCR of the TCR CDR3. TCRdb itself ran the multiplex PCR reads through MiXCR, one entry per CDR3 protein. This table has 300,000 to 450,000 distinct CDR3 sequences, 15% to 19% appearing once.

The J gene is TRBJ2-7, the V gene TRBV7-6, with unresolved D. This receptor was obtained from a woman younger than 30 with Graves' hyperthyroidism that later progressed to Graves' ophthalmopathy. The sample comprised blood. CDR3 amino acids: CASSLAERQMETSEQYF. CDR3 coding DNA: TGTGCCAGCAGCTTAGCGGAGAGGCAGATGGAAACGAGCGAGCAGTACTTC.